One and the same sample provided the 23 T cell receptor beta chains below, sequenced in a study of blood T cell repertoires in COVID-19. Generated by immunoSEQ multiplex PCR, the TCRdb table keeps only in-frame clones and is missing some. In the table there are around 190,000 clones, 87% of which are singletons. The source material was PBMCs or T cells enriched from blood (not recorded which). All receptors derive from a man in his late teens or twenties with acute COVID-19.

This clone appeared a single time. This CDR3 reads CASSEREETQYF. Written as DNA, the CDR3 is TGCGCCAGCAGTGAACGGGAAGAGACCCAGTACTTC. The chain is built from TRBV10-1 and TRBJ2-5; no clear D gene. V dropped 3 bases and J dropped 3 bases, with 5 bases sitting between them. Germline CDR1 WNHNN, CDR2 SYGVQD (reference sequence). The CDR3 runs to 12 residues.

This chain joins TRBV6-5 and TRBJ2-7, with 7 bases lining up with TRBD1. The ends lost 4 bases at V and 0 bases at J; junction bases unmatched: 9. Germline-derived CDR1 and CDR2 are MNHEY and SVGAGI. This CDR3 has 16 residues. The CDR3 DNA follows: TGTGCCAGCAGTTCTTACGAGGGACAGCCCTCCTACGAGCAGTACTTC. It is translated as CASSSYEGQPSYEQYF.

The genes are TRBV28 and TRBJ2-3; 7 nucleotides match TRBD2. CDR1 and CDR2 (germline): MDHEN, SYDVKM. V shed 5 bases and J 1 base; nucleotides not matched to a gene: 6. The CDR3 contains 15 residues. The CDR3 loop reads CASSPYLAGTDTQYF. The CDR3 DNA reads as TGTGCCAGCAGTCCGTACCTAGCGGGCACAGATACGCAGTATTTT.

The chain employs TRBV20-1 and TRBJ2-1; D assignment may be TRBD1 or TRBD2 (5 bases each). The CDR3 covers 15 residues. V lost 3 bases and J 4 bases, leaving 16 bases between the germline ends. Germline V gene sequence: CDR1 DFQATT, CDR2 SNEGSKA (reference sequence). This chain's CDR3 is CSASGTADSYNEQFF. The CDR3 coding sequence is TGCAGTGCTAGTGGGACCGCGGACTCGTACAATGAGCAGTTCTTC.

The chain employs TRBV7-3 and TRBJ1-2; perhaps TRBD1 as D (6 bases). V shed 5 bases and J shed 7 bases, with 17 bases lying between them. Germline CDR1 reads SGHTA; CDR2 reads FQGTGA. This CDR3 region has 14 residues. The CDR3 region is CASSQGSTAGGYTF. Here the CDR3 DNA reads TGTGCCAGCAGCCAGGGGTCTACCGCGGGTGGCTACACCTTC. Full variable domain (missing parts from reference TRBV7-3 and TRBJ1-2): GAGVSQTPSNKVTEKGKYVELRCDPISGHTALYWYRQSLGQGPEFLIYFQGTGAADDSGLPNDRFFAVRPEGSVSTLKIQRTERGDSAVYLCASSQGSTAGGYTFGSGTRLTVV.

This sequence joins TRBV5-1 and TRBJ2-2; TRBD2 matches at 8 bases. Germline V gives CDR1 SGHRS, CDR2 YFSETQ. The V segment lost 0 bases and the J segment 4 bases; nucleotides outside the gene matches: 11. The CDR3 consists of 18 residues. CDR3 protein: CASSLVLAGLKATGELFF. CDR3 in DNA: TGCGCCAGCAGCTTGGTGTTAGCGGGGTTGAAGGCCACCGGGGAGCTGTTTTTT.

J is TRBJ2-1 and V is TRBV7-3; 7 bases agree with TRBD2. This CDR3 spans 16 amino acids. V shed 5 bases and J 3 bases; nucleotides not matched to a gene: 10. Germline CDR1 and CDR2: SGHTA and FQGTGA. For the CDR3, the DNA is TGTGCCAGCAGCCCTGGGGGAAGCGGGAACTACAATGAGCAGTTCTTC. As protein: CASSPGGSGNYNEQFF.

The rearrangement uses TRBV4-1 and TRBJ1-5; tentatively, D is TRBD1 (5 bases). Trimming took off 4 bases at V and 5 bases at J, with 15 bases between the two ends. CDR1 is MGHRA, CDR2 YSYEKL, per germline. This CDR3 contains 15 residues. The CDR3 spells CASSRGLAGDQPQHF. The DNA of the CDR3 is TGCGCCAGCAGCCGGGGCCTTGCGGGGGATCAGCCCCAGCATTTT.

The chain uses TRBV28 and TRBJ1-6, with TRBD1 matching 8 bases. Germline values: CDR1 MDHEN, CDR2 SYDVKM. V dropped 6 bases and J dropped 5; count of bases not matched to a gene: 6. The CDR3 sequence is 15 residues long. The CDR3 DNA reads as TGTGCCAGCAGGGTGACAGGGGCACATAATTCACCCCTCCACTTT. Protein: CASRVTGAHNSPLHF.

The chain's CDR3 is CASGLHYEQYF. The CDR3, as DNA: TGTGCCAGCGGCCTGCACTACGAGCAGTACTTC. V is TRBV2 and J is TRBJ2-7, with unresolved D. CDR1 is SNHLY, CDR2 FYNNEI, per germline. V was shortened by 8 bases and J by 3 bases, with 8 bases between the two germline ends. The CDR3 runs 11 residues.

This clone appeared many times. V is TRBV6-1 and J is TRBJ1-5; D possibly corresponds to TRBD1 (6 bases). Germline loops: CDR1 MNHNS, CDR2 SASEGT. With 2 bases removed from V and 7 bases from J, the gap between germline ends came to 18 bases. The CDR3 spans 16 residues. The CDR3 reads CASSELAGESTQPQHF. The CDR3 DNA reads as TGTGCCAGCAGTGAACTTGCAGGGGAGTCCACGCAGCCCCAGCATTTT.

The chain couples TRBV19 to TRBJ2-2, with TRBD2 identical over 10 bases. This CDR3 is built from 16 residues. CDR1 is LNHDA and CDR2 is SQIVND in the germline V gene (reference sequence). The junction had 5 bases not matched to a gene; V was cut back by 1 base and J by 6 bases. CDR3 coding DNA: TGTGCCAGTAGTATAGGAGCGGGAGGGCCCTCCGGGGAGCTGTTTTTT. Protein: CASSIGAGGPSGELFF. Filled out from reference TRBV19 and TRBJ2-2, the complete variable domain reads DGGITQSPKYLFRKEGQNVTLSCEQNLNHDAMYWYRQDPGQGLRLIYYSQIVNDFQKGDIAEGYSVSREKKESFPLTVTSAQKNPTAFYLCASSIGAGGPSGELFFGEGSRLTVL.

The chain couples TRBV9 to TRBJ2-7, with D tentatively TRBD1 (6 bases). Germline V gene sequence: CDR1 SGDLS, CDR2 YYNGEE. This CDR3 is built from 14 residues. Deletions cut 4 bases from V and 3 bases from J, with 14 bases between. CDR3 loop: CASSPSTGFYEQYF. The CDR3, as DNA: TGTGCCAGCAGCCCGTCGACAGGTTTCTACGAGCAGTACTTC.

The chain uses TRBV7-9 and TRBJ1-2, with unresolved D. This CDR3 is built from 13 residues. The ends were cut back, 0 bases at V and 8 bases at J, with 10 bases in the middle. Germline loops: CDR1 SEHNR, CDR2 FQNEAQ (reference sequence). CDR3 residues: CASSLAWFRGYTF. The CDR3 region has the DNA TGTGCCAGCAGCTTAGCGTGGTTCCGGGGCTACACCTTC.

This clone was counted a few times. This chain uses TRBV3-1 (or the pseudogene TRBV3-2) with TRBJ1-1; 9 nucleotides align to TRBD1. This CDR3 comprises 15 residues. Germline CDR1 LGHDT, CDR2 YNNKEL (reference sequence). V lost 3 bases, J lost 10 bases, and 12 bases stayed unmatched. DNA for the CDR3: TGTGCCAGCAGCCATTGGACAGGGGAAGGGTTCAGAGCTTTCTTT. Protein sequence: CASSHWTGEGFRAFF.

This chain uses TRBV30 with TRBJ2-7; 8 bases are a match to TRBD2. This CDR3 has 16 residues. Trimming took 5 bases from V and 6 from J; bases not matched to a gene: 18. From germline, CDR1 is GTSNPN and CDR2 SVGIG (reference sequence). Written as DNA, the CDR3 is TGTGCCTGGTTTCCCCTCTCTCGGCGGGAGGTGTCCGAGCAGTACTTC. Amino acid sequence: CAWFPLSRREVSEQYF.

This sequence joins TRBV7-9 and TRBJ2-1, with 7 bases that match TRBD1. The CDR3 has 14 amino acids. Germline V gives CDR1 SEHNR, CDR2 FQNEAQ (reference sequence). Germline trimming cut 6 bases from V and 5 bases from J; bases unmatched to any gene: 7. The CDR3 reads CASSQPGQNNEQFF. In DNA form, the CDR3 reads TGTGCCAGCAGTCAACCGGGACAGAACAATGAGCAGTTCTTC.

In this sample, this clone turned up once. V is TRBV5-1 and J is TRBJ2-5; 11 nucleotides match TRBD2. After removal of 4 bases from V and 5 bases from J, the junction contained 13 bases not matched to a gene. CDR3 size: 17 residues. The germline gives CDR1 SGHRS, CDR2 YFSETQ. This CDR3 is CASSTGLADSDWETQYF. DNA of the CDR3: TGCGCCAGCAGCACGGGACTAGCGGACTCGGATTGGGAGACCCAGTACTTC.

The rearrangement uses TRBV2 and TRBJ1-5; D is possibly TRBD1 (6 bases). This CDR3 has 17 residues. Trimming left V 6 bases short and J 0 bases short, with 18 bases between. The V gene's germline CDR1 is SNHLY and CDR2 FYNNEI. Here the CDR3 reads CASRKGGMANSNQPQHF. The CDR3 bases are TGTGCCAGCAGAAAGGGGGGGATGGCGAATAGCAATCAGCCCCAGCATTTT.

The V and J genes are TRBV30 and TRBJ2-5; 10 bases align to TRBD2. The V and J ends lost 4 bases and 1 base, in that order; junction bases with no gene match: 3. This CDR3 has 14 amino acids. Germline V gene sequence: CDR1 GTSNPN, CDR2 SVGIG (reference sequence). The CDR3 sequence is CAWTLAGRQETQYF. DNA of the CDR3: TGTGCCTGGACACTAGCGGGGCGCCAAGAGACCCAGTACTTC.

The rearrangement joins TRBV28 to TRBJ2-1, with 8 positions matching TRBD2. CDR3 length equals 15 residues. The V gene's germline CDR1 is MDHEN and CDR2 SYDVKM. The ends lost 7 bases at V and 7 bases at J; junction bases unmatched: 12. The CDR3: CASILGSGTRNEQFF. The CDR3 DNA follows: TGTGCCAGCATCCTCGGGTCTGGGACTAGAAATGAGCAGTTCTTC.

V gene TRBV6-1 combines with J gene TRBJ2-5; TRBD2 matches at 10 bases. The ends lost 1 base at V and 2 bases at J; junction bases unmatched: 1. The germline V gene encodes CDR1 MNHNS and CDR2 SASEGT. CDR3 length: 15 amino acids. In DNA form, the CDR3 reads TGTGCCAGCAGTGAAGGAGCGGGAGGGCAAGAGACCCAGTACTTC. As protein: CASSEGAGGQETQYF.

This clone was seen more than once but under ten times. The chain employs TRBV5-1 and TRBJ1-1; 11 bases match TRBD1. Losses at the gene ends were 4 bases for V and 1 base for J; bases not matched to a gene: 3. The germline CDR1 and CDR2 sequences are SGHRS and YFSETQ. This CDR3 has 15 residues. CDR3 sequence (DNA): TGCGCCAGCAGCGGACAGGGGGCGCAGAACACTGAAGCTTTCTTT. Its translation is CASSGQGAQNTEAFF.